Below, 14 T cell receptor beta chains from the same sample are listed, as sequenced in a study of identical twins. TCRdb recomputed calls from the 5' RACE reads with MiXCR, one row per CDR3 protein. The repertoire consists of nearly 900,000 distinct CDR3 sequences, with roughly an eighth occurring once and the leading ten covering 1.5% to 2%. The same sample was also used in a study of yellow fever vaccine responses in identical twins.

Specimen: PBMCs. The source is a woman aged 18-29 years in good health.

This clonotype was detected only a few times. The chain employs TRBV6-1 and TRBJ2-7; 7 positions agree with TRBD2. This CDR3 is built from 15 residues. V lost 4 bases, J lost 1 base, and 7 bases stayed unmatched. Germline-derived CDR1 and CDR2 are MNHNS and SASEGT. CDR3 DNA sequence: TGTGCCAGCAGTGTCGGACTAGGTGGGTCCTACGAGCAGTACTTC. It specifies CASSVGLGGSYEQYF.

In its sample, this clonotype was seen a few times. The V gene is TRBV29-1, the J gene TRBJ2-5, with 11 bases that match TRBD2. Germline V gene data show CDR1 as SQVTM and CDR2 as ANQGSEA. Losses at the gene ends were 5 bases for V and 2 bases for J; bases not matched to a gene: 4. This CDR3 comprises 14 residues. The CDR3, as DNA: TGCAGCGTTTCGATAGCGGGGGGGCAAGAGACCCAGTACTTC. Its protein is CSVSIAGGQETQYF. The full variable domain, rest sourced from reference TRBV29-1 and TRBJ2-5, is SAVISQKPSRDICQRGTSLTIQCQVDSQVTMMFWYRQQPGQSLTLIATANQGSEATYESGFVIDKFPISRPNLTFSTLTVSNMSPEDSSIYLCSVSIAGGQETQYFGPGTRLLVL.

The chain has TRBV7-6 and TRBJ2-7, with 13 bases aligning to TRBD2. With V trimmed by 3 bases and J by 3 bases, 2 bases remained unmatched. CDR3 length equals 15 residues. Germline assignment: CDR1 SGHVS and CDR2 FNYEAQ. This chain's CDR3 is CASSLRLAGGYEQYV. CDR3 nucleotide sequence: TGTGCCAGCAGCTTGCGACTAGCGGGGGGCTACGAGCAGTACGTC.

The chain employs TRBV29-1 and TRBJ2-7; tentative D call: TRBD2 (7 bases). V shed 1 base and J shed 2 bases, with 18 bases lying between them. CDR1 and CDR2 (germline): SQVTM, ANQGSEA. This CDR3 comprises 16 residues. The DNA of the CDR3 is TGCAGCGTTGAAGGAGGGGGGGAGACGTCCCCCTACGAGCAGTACTTC. This codes for CSVEGGGETSPYEQYF.

The chain couples TRBV12-3 or TRBV12-4 to TRBJ1-5; D uncertain. The length of the CDR3 is 13 residues. V lost 1 base and J lost 9, with 10 bases in between. CDR3 DNA sequence: TGTGCCAGCAGTTTAGGGCTAGGAAGGCCCCAGCATTTT. Encoded protein: CASSLGLGRPQHF.

This clonotype has a handful of counts. The chain recombines TRBV20-1 with TRBJ2-7; a weak D match, TRBD1 (6 bases). CDR1 DFQATT and CDR2 SNEGSKA come from the germline V gene (reference sequence). V was cut by 4 bases and J by 4 bases, with 14 bases left in between. The CDR3 covers 13 residues. The CDR3 coding sequence is TGCAGTGCTACCCCCGGGACACCATACGAGCAGTACGTC. Translated: CSATPGTPYEQYV.

The V and J genes are TRBV11-2 and TRBJ2-3, with 7 bases matching TRBD1. V was clipped by 5 bases and J by 4 bases; unmatched bases: 12. The germline V gene encodes CDR1 SGHAT and CDR2 FQNNGV. The CDR3 extends over 16 amino acids. The CDR3 sequence: CASSPTTGSAADTQYF. For the CDR3, the DNA is TGTGCCAGCAGCCCCACGACAGGGTCGGCGGCAGATACGCAGTATTTT.

CDR3 sequence reads: CASSPGVTPGELFF. CDR3 sequence (DNA): TGTGCCAGCAGCCCGGGGGTTACCCCCGGGGAGCTGTTTTTT. The V gene is TRBV7-9, the J gene TRBJ2-2; D is possibly TRBD2 (6 bases). Germline lookup yields CDR1 SEHNR and CDR2 FQNEAQ (reference sequence). The V end lost 5 bases, the J end lost 6 bases, and 13 bases lay between the germline ends. This CDR3 is 14 amino acids long. Looking up the rest from reference TRBV7-9 and TRBJ2-2 gives the full variable domain: DTGVSQNPRHKITKRGQNVTFRCDPISEHNRLYWYRQTLGQGPEFLTYFQNEAQLEKSRLLSDRFSAERPKGSFSTLEIQRTEQGDSAMYLCASSPGVTPGELFFGEGSRLTVL.

This chain uses TRBV7-8 with TRBJ2-1, with 7 positions matching TRBD2. Germline assignment: CDR1 SGHVS and CDR2 FQNEAQ. V shed 5 bases and J 7 bases; nucleotides not matched to a gene: 20. The CDR3 runs 18 residues. The CDR3 DNA follows: TGTGCCAGCAGCCCAGACAGCTCCTACGGCGGGAGTTTTAATGAGCAGTTCTTC. Amino acid sequence: CASSPDSSYGGSFNEQFF.

The chain links TRBV12-3 or TRBV12-4 to TRBJ2-2; 8 bases are shared with TRBD2. This CDR3 is 15 amino acids long. The V segment lost 7 bases and the J segment 1 base; nucleotides outside the gene matches: 5. This chain's CDR3 is CASTVSGKNTGELFF. CDR3 bases: TGTGCCAGCACCGTTAGCGGGAAGAACACCGGGGAGCTGTTTTTT.

This sequence joins TRBV7-9 and TRBJ2-3; unclear D gene. This CDR3 spans 11 amino acids. CDR1 is SEHNR and CDR2 is FQNEAQ in the germline V gene (reference sequence). V shed 5 bases and J shed 12 bases, with 12 bases lying between them. DNA for the CDR3: TGTGCCAGCAGCCAAGCCCTTCTCCAGTATTTT. Translation: CASSQALLQYF.

Ten or more counts support this clonotype. The V call is TRBV5-1, the J call TRBJ2-1; a weak D match, TRBD1 (7 bases). The CDR3 is made up of 16 amino acids. Germline CDR1 is SGHRS and CDR2 is YFSETQ. The germline V and J ends were trimmed by 4 bases and 4 bases, with 18 bases remaining between them. The CDR3 coding sequence is TGCGCCAGCAGCCTTGCGGGACAGAGGCTTTACAATGAGCAGTTCTTC. Residues: CASSLAGQRLYNEQFF. Full variable domain (remainder filled in from reference TRBV5-1 and TRBJ2-1): KAGVTQTPRYLIKTRGQQVTLSCSPISGHRSVSWYQQTPGQGLQFLFEYFSETQRNKGNFPGRFSGRQFSNSRSEMNVSTLELGDSALYLCASSLAGQRLYNEQFFGPGTRLTVL.

This clonotype showed up just a few times. This CDR3 reads CASSLAPTGADEQFF. The CDR3 nucleotides read TGTGCCAGCAGCTTAGCGCCTACGGGAGCGGATGAGCAGTTCTTC. The rearrangement joins TRBV7-9 to TRBJ2-1, with D possibly matching TRBD2 (6 bases). The CDR3 is 15 residues long. Per the germline V gene, CDR1 is SEHNR and CDR2 is FQNEAQ (reference sequence). V was clipped by 0 bases and J by 8 bases, with 14 bases between them.

This clonotype was counted a few times. The rearrangement joins TRBV3-1 to TRBJ1-1; D gene ambiguous. The germline CDR1 and CDR2 sequences are LGHDT and YNNKEL (reference sequence). The CDR3 covers 18 residues. Trimming took off 1 base at V and 0 bases at J, with 18 bases between the two ends. CDR3 residues: CASSQAWSSYYLNTEAFF. The CDR3, as DNA: TGTGCCAGCAGCCAAGCGTGGAGTTCATATTATCTGAACACTGAAGCTTTCTTT.